The 14 T cell receptor beta chains listed next were all sequenced from one sample in a study of blood T cell repertoires in COVID-19. Assay used: immunoSEQ multiplex PCR; TCRdb lists only in-frame clones, some missing. The table includes about 220,000 clones, 82% detected once. Sequencing input: peripheral blood. These receptors were taken from a woman aged 70-85 years with acute or convalescent COVID-19.

This clone has only one observation. The chain uses TRBV4-2 and TRBJ1-4; the match to TRBD1 covers 9 bases. CDR1 and CDR2 (germline): LGHNA, YNFKEQ. The CDR3 spans 15 residues. V lost 2 bases to trimming and J lost 7 bases; unmatched junction nucleotides: 5. CDR3 in amino acids: CASSQLGQGREKLFF. The CDR3, as DNA: TGTGCCAGCAGCCAATTGGGACAGGGACGTGAAAAACTGTTTTTT.

The chain joins TRBV2 to TRBJ1-3; TRBD1 matches 7 bases. This CDR3 comprises 16 residues. Losses at the gene ends were 6 bases for V and 0 bases for J; bases not matched to a gene: 8. Germline V gene lookup returns CDR1 SNHLY and CDR2 FYNNEI. DNA of the CDR3: TGTGCCAGCAGCGACCAGACAGGGCGCTCTGGAAACACCATATATTTT. Amino acids: CASSDQTGRSGNTIYF.

V and J are TRBV5-6 and TRBJ2-7, with a possible D match to TRBD1 (6 bases). The CDR3 has 13 residues. Per germline, CDR1 SGHDT and CDR2 YYEEEE. V was clipped by 4 bases and J by 4 bases, with 12 bases between them. Written as DNA, the CDR3 is TGTGCCAGCAGCCCCGGGACAAATTACGAGCAGTACTTC. Translating it yields CASSPGTNYEQYF.

This clone was seen once. This chain links TRBV7-2 with TRBJ1-4, with 9 bases identical to TRBD1. Germline CDR1 SGHTA, CDR2 FQGNSA. This CDR3 has 15 residues. V shed 6 bases and J 8 bases; nucleotides not matched to a gene: 10. CDR3 bases: TGTGCCAGCAGGTACACCGGGACAGGGTTCGAAAAACTGTTTTTT. Its protein product is CASRYTGTGFEKLFF.

DNA of the CDR3: TGTGCCAGCAGCCCCGATCGGGACACCGAGGATGGCTACACCTTC. It translates to CASSPDRDTEDGYTF. The chain combines TRBV7-6 with TRBJ1-2; D is possibly TRBD1 (6 bases). CDR1 and CDR2 (germline): SGHVS, FNYEAQ. The CDR3 covers 15 residues. V lost 5 bases, J lost 6 bases, and 19 bases lay in between.

The sample holds many counts of this clone. The genes are TRBV14 and TRBJ1-5, with 8 bases lining up with TRBD1. Germline V CDR1 and CDR2: SGHDN, FVKESK. CDR3 size: 14 residues. The ends lost 4 bases at V and 4 bases at J; junction bases unmatched: 3. CDR3 coding DNA: TGTGCCAGCAGCCGGACAGGGCTTAATCAGCCCCAGCATTTT. Amino acids: CASSRTGLNQPQHF.

This chain links TRBV5-6 with TRBJ1-1, with a possible D match to TRBD1 (6 bases). The CDR3 extends over 12 amino acids. Germline-derived CDR1 and CDR2 are SGHDT and YYEEEE. V gave up 4 bases and J gave up 6 bases, with 10 bases separating them. For the CDR3, the DNA is TGTGCCAGCAGCACTACAGGGTCTGAAGCTTTCTTT. As protein: CASSTTGSEAFF.

V and J are TRBV2 and TRBJ1-6, with 8 bases fitting TRBD1. The CDR3 totals 16 residues. V lost 4 bases, J lost 7 bases, and 9 bases stayed unmatched. Per germline, CDR1 SNHLY and CDR2 FYNNEI. CDR3 sequence: CASSGMQGARNSPLHF. The CDR3 region has the DNA TGTGCCAGCAGTGGTATGCAGGGGGCTAGAAATTCACCCCTCCACTTT.

CDR3 in DNA: TGTGCCAGCAGCCCCACAGGTTCCCCTACCTATGGCTACACCTTC. This codes for CASSPTGSPTYGYTF. The chain joins TRBV3-1 (or the pseudogene TRBV3-2) to TRBJ1-2; D perhaps matches TRBD1 (5 bases). V was cut by 4 bases and J by 4 bases, with 16 bases left in between. Germline values: CDR1 LGHDT, CDR2 YNNKEL (reference sequence). The CDR3 loop spans 15 amino acids.

The chain recombines TRBV20-1 with TRBJ2-7; TRBD1 matches 7 bases. The CDR3 length is 11 residues. Germline V lookup: CDR1 DFQATT, CDR2 SNEGSKA (reference sequence). The V gene end was trimmed by 8 bases and the J gene end by 5 bases; junction bases not matched to a gene: 6. The CDR3 nucleotides read TGCAGTCCCCGGCAGGGGGACGAGCAGTACTTC. This gives the protein CSPRQGDEQYF.

CDR3: CASSSGTANYEQYF. The CDR3 DNA sequence: TGCGCCAGCAGCTCCGGGACAGCTAACTACGAGCAGTACTTC. V gene TRBV5-1 combines with J gene TRBJ2-7, with 7 bases identical to TRBD1. Trimming at V came to 3 bases and at J to 3 bases, leaving 6 bases not matched to a gene. Germline V gene sequence: CDR1 SGHRS, CDR2 YFSETQ. The CDR3 runs 14 residues.

The chain links TRBV3-1 (or the pseudogene TRBV3-2) to TRBJ1-5; D is ambiguous. Germline V lookup: CDR1 LGHDT, CDR2 YNNKEL (reference sequence). CDR3 size: 14 residues. V dropped 3 bases and J dropped 8 bases, with 14 bases sitting between them. The CDR3 region has the DNA TGTGCCAGCAGCCACGAGCGGGGAAGGGAGCCCCAGCATTTT. This translates into CASSHERGREPQHF.

V usage is TRBV10-3 and J usage is TRBJ1-6; D remains ambiguous. This CDR3 is 13 amino acids long. Germline V gene sequence: CDR1 ENHRY, CDR2 SYGVKD. Trimming shortened V by 6 bases and J by 7 bases, and 10 bases separated the two germline ends. CDR3 DNA: TGTGCCATCAGCGGGATAGGGAATTCACCCCTCCACTTT. It specifies CAISGIGNSPLHF.

The chain uses TRBV20-1 and TRBJ1-1; D remains ambiguous. Trimming left V 0 bases short and J 7 bases short, with 6 bases between. The germline gives CDR1 DFQATT, CDR2 SNEGSKA (reference sequence). This CDR3 spans 11 amino acids. CDR3 DNA sequence: TGCAGTGCTAGAGATCGGGATGAAGCTTTCTTT. It encodes CSARDRDEAFF.